Below are 9 T cell receptor beta chains sequenced from a single sample in a study of T cells in tuberculosis. Sequencing was performed with immunoSEQ multiplex PCR; in TCRdb, only in-frame clones are kept and a portion is missing. The repertoire includes around 33,000 clones, around 92% of them detected once, and around 7.7% sits in the top ten. Sequencing was performed on PBMCs. Source of these receptors: a donor aged 10-35 years with latent tuberculosis or without tuberculosis infection. Some clones in this sample may be carry-over from other donors' samples.

This clone appeared a single time. The chain joins TRBV4-1 to TRBJ2-7; TRBD1 matches 9 bases. This CDR3 is built from 15 residues. V gave up 5 bases and J gave up 2 bases; unmatched junction bases: 7. Germline lookup yields CDR1 MGHRA and CDR2 YSYEKL. CDR3 amino acids: CASSSGTGNPYEQYF. The CDR3 coding sequence is TGCGCCAGCAGCAGCGGGACAGGGAACCCCTACGAGCAGTACTTC.

The chain uses TRBV29-1 and TRBJ1-1; D gene uncertain. Germline V CDR1 and CDR2: SQVTM, ANQGSEA. The ends were cut back, 1 base at V and 1 base at J, with 7 bases in the middle. The CDR3 contains 13 residues. This CDR3 is CSVEVDRNTEAFF. The CDR3 DNA follows: TGCAGCGTTGAAGTAGATAGGAACACTGAAGCTTTCTTT.

The gene calls are TRBV6-6 and TRBJ2-3; 9 bases line up with TRBD2. This CDR3 region has 15 residues. Per germline, CDR1 MNHNY and CDR2 SVGAGI (reference sequence). With V trimmed by 6 bases and J by 0 bases, 4 bases remained unmatched. CDR3 sequence (DNA): TGTGCCAGCAGGTCTAGCGGGACTAGCACAGATACGCAGTATTTT. Protein product: CASRSSGTSTDTQYF.

The J gene is TRBJ1-6, the V gene TRBV27, with D possibly being TRBD1 (5 bases). This CDR3 has 14 residues. In germline, CDR1 is MNHEY, CDR2 SMNVEV (reference sequence). With 8 bases removed from V and 7 bases from J, the gap between germline ends came to 15 bases. In nucleotides, the CDR3 is TGTGCCAGCGGATGGGGCAGGATAAATTCACCCCTCCACTTT. Translating it yields CASGWGRINSPLHF.

The genes are TRBV19 and TRBJ2-1; TRBD2 matches at 7 bases. In germline, CDR1 is LNHDA, CDR2 SQIVND (reference sequence). Trimming cost V 5 bases and J 3 bases; bases outside gene matches: 13. The CDR3 loop spans 17 amino acids. CDR3 residues: CASSVPSGPHYYNEQFF. CDR3 nucleotide sequence: TGTGCCAGTAGTGTCCCTAGCGGCCCTCACTACTACAATGAGCAGTTCTTC.

This chain uses TRBV5-1 with TRBJ1-1; D uncertain. The CDR3 totals 13 residues. Germline V gives CDR1 SGHRS, CDR2 YFSETQ. Trimming removed 0 bases from V and 1 base from J, with 4 bases in between. The CDR3 loop is CASSLGRNTEAFF. The DNA for the CDR3 is TGCGCCAGCAGCTTGGGCAGGAACACTGAAGCTTTCTTT. Full variable domain (rest looked up from reference TRBV5-1 and TRBJ1-1): KAGVTQTPRYLIKTRGQQVTLSCSPISGHRSVSWYQQTPGQGLQFLFEYFSETQRNKGNFPGRFSGRQFSNSRSEMNVSTLELGDSALYLCASSLGRNTEAFFGQGTRLTVV.

The sample holds one count of this clone. The chain joins TRBV5-1 to TRBJ2-5; the match to TRBD1 covers 7 bases. The V gene end was trimmed by 1 base and the J gene end by 2 bases; junction bases not matched to a gene: 5. The V gene's germline CDR1 is SGHRS and CDR2 YFSETQ. The CDR3 contains 15 residues. The CDR3 DNA reads TGCGCCAGCAGCTTGTCTCCAGGGGGTCAAGAGACCCAGTACTTC. Translating gives CASSLSPGGQETQYF.

The CDR3 region is CASSSTSGSSYEQYF. In nucleotides, the CDR3 is TGTGCCAGCAGTTCCACTAGCGGGTCCTCCTACGAGCAGTACTTC. The rearrangement links TRBV6-5 to TRBJ2-7; 9 bases align to TRBD2. CDR1 is MNHEY and CDR2 is SVGAGI in the germline V gene. V trimming: 4 bases; J trimming: 0 bases; junction bases outside the gene matches: 4. The CDR3 contains 15 residues.

This clone was observed a single time. The rearrangement joins TRBV1 to TRBJ2-7; TRBD2 is the table's D call and was not checked against the DNA. TRBV1 is recorded as a pseudogene. The CDR3 has 12 residues. The CDR3, as DNA: TGCACCAGCAGCCTCCCTAGGCCCGAGCAGTACTTC. It encodes CTSSLPRPEQYF.